The clone carrying this T cell receptor (beta chain) was observed a handful of times. Its target is not known. Using its own MiXCR run on the reads, TCRdb lists one record per CDR3 protein. The sample records 750,000 to 900,000 distinct CDR3 sequences, about 28% being singletons. The sample belongs to a study of T cell repertoires in cytomegalovirus infection. CDR3 length equals 14 residues. The V and J ends lost 3 bases and 8 bases respectively, with 11 bases between them. Germline V gene sequence: CDR1 MNHEY, CDR2 SMNVEV (reference sequence). Sequencing was performed on cultured CD8+ T cells from PBMCs, taken from culture after CMV antigen stimulation. The chain uses TRBV27 and TRBJ1-6; D perhaps matches TRBD1 (6 bases). This clonotype originated in a human donor in good health (CMV status not recorded). Some clones in this sample may be carry-over from other donors' samples. Written as DNA, the CDR3 is TGTGCCAGCAGTTTTCAGGGGTGGGATTCACCCCTCCACTTT. As protein: CASSFQGWDSPLHF.